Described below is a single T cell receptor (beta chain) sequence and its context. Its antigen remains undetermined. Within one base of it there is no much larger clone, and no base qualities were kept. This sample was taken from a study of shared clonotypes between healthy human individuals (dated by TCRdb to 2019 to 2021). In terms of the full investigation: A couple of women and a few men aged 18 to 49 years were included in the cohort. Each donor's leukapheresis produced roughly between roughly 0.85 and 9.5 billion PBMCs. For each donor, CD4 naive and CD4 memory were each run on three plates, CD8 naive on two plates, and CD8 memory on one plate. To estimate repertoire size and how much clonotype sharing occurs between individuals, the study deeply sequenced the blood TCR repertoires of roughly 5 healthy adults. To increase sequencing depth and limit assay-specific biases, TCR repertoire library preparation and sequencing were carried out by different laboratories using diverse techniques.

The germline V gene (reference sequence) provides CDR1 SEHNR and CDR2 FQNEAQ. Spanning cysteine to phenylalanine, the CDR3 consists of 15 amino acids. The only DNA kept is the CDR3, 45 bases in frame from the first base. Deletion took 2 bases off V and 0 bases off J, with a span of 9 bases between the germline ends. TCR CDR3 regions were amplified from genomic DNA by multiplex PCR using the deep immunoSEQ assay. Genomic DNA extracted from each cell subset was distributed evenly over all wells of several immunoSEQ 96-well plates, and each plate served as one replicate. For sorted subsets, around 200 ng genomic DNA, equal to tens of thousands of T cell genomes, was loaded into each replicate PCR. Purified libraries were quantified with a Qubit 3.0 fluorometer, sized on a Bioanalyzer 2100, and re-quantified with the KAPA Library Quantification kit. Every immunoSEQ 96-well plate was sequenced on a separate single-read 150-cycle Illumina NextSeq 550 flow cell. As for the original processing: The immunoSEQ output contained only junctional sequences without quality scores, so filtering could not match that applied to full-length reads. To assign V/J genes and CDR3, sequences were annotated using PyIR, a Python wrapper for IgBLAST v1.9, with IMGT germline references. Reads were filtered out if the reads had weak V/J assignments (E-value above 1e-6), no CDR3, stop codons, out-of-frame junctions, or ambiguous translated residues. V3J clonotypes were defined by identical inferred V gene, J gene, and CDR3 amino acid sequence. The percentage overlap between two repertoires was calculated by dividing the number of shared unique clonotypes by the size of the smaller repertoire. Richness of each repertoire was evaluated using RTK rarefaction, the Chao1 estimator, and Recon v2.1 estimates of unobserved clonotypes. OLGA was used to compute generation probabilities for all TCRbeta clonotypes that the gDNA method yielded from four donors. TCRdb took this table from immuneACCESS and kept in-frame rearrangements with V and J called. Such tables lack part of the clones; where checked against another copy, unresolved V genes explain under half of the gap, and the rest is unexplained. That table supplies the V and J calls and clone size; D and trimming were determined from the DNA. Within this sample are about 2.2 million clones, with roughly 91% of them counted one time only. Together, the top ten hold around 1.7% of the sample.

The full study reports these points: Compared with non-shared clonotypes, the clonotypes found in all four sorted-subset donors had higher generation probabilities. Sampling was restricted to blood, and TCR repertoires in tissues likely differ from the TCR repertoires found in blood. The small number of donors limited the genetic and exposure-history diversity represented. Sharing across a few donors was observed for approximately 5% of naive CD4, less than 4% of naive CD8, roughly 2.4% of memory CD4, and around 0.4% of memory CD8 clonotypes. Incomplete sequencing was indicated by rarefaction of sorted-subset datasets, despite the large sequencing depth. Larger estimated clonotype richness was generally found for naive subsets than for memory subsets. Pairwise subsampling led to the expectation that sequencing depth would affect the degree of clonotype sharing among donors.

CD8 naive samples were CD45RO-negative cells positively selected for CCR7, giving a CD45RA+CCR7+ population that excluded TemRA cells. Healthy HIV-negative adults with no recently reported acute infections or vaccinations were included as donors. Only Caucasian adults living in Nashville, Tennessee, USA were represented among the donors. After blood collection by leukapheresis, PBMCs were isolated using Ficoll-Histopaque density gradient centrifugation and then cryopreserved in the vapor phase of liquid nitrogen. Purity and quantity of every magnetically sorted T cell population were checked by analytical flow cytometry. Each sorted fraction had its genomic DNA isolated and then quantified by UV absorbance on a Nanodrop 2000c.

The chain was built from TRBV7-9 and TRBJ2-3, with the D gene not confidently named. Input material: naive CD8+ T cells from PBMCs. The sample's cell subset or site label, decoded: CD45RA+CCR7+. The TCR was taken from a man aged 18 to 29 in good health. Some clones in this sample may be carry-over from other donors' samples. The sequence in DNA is TGTGCCAGCAGCTTATCCGCAGGTAGCACAGATACGCAGTATTTT. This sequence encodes CASSLSAGSTDTQYF.